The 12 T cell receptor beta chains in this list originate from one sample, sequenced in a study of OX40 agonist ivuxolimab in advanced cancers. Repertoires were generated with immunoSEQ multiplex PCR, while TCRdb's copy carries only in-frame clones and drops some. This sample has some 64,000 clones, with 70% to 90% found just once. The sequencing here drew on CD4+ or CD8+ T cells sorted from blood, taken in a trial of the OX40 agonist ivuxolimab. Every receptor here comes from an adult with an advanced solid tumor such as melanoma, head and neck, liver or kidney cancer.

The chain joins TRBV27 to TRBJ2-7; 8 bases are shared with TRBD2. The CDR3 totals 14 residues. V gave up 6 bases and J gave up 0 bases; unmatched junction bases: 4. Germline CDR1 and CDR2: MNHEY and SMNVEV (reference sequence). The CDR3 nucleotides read TGTGCCAGCAGGGCGGGGGGAAGCTCCTACGAGCAGTACTTC. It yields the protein CASRAGGSSYEQYF.

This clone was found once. The CDR3 protein is CASSLGGTSSYNEQFF. In DNA, the CDR3 is TGTGCCAGCAGCCTCGGGGGGACGAGCTCCTACAATGAGCAGTTCTTC. The gene calls are TRBV9 and TRBJ2-1; 7 positions match TRBD2. Germline trimming cut 4 bases from V and 0 bases from J; bases unmatched to any gene: 7. Looked up from germline, CDR1 is SGDLS and CDR2 is YYNGEE. This CDR3 region has 16 residues.

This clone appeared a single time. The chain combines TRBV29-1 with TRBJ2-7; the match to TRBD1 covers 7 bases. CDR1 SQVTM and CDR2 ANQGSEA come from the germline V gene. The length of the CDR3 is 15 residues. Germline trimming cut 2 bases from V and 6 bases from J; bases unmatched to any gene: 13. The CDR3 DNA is TGCAGCGTTGAAACTCTACAGGGGCCCTCCGGCGAGCAGTACTTC. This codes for CSVETLQGPSGEQYF.

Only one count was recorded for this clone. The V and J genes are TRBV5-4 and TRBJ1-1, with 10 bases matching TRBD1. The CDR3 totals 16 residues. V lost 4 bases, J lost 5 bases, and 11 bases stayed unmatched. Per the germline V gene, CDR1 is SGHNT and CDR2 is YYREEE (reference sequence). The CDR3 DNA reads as TGTGCCAGCAGCCCACGACAGGGGGCTGGGGAAACTGAAGCTTTCTTT. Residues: CASSPRQGAGETEAFF.

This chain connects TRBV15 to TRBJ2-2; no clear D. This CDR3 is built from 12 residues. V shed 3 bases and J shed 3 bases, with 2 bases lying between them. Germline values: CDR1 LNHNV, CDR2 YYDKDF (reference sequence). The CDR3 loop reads CATSSYTGELFF. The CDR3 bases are TGTGCCACCAGCAGCTACACCGGGGAGCTGTTTTTT. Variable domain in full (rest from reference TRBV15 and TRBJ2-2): DAMVIQNPRYQVTQFGKPVTLSCSQTLNHNVMYWYQQKSSQAPKLLFHYYDKDFNNEADTPDNFQSRRPNTSFCFLDIRSPGLGDTAMYLCATSSYTGELFFGEGSRLTVL.

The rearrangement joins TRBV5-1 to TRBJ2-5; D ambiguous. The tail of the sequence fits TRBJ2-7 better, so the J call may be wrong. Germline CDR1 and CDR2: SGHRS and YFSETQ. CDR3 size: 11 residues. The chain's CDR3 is CASSLGNEQYF. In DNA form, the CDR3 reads TGCGCCAGCAGCTTGGGGAACGAGCAGTACTTC.

CDR3 loop: CASRLNTGELFF. The CDR3 DNA sequence: TGTGCCAGCAGGCTGAACACCGGGGAGCTGTTTTTT. The V call is TRBV6-5, the J call TRBJ2-2; D remains ambiguous. Germline assignment: CDR1 MNHEY and CDR2 SVGAGI. The CDR3 loop spans 12 amino acids. V was clipped by 6 bases and J by 1 base, with 3 bases between them.

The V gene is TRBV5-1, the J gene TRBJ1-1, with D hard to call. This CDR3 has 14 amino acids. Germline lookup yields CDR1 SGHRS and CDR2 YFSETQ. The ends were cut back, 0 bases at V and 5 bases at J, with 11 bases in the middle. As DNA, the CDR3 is TGCGCCAGCAGCTTGGGTGGGGTGGTAACTGAAGCTTTCTTT. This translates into CASSLGGVVTEAFF. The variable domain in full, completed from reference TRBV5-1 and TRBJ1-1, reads KAGVTQTPRYLIKTRGQQVTLSCSPISGHRSVSWYQQTPGQGLQFLFEYFSETQRNKGNFPGRFSGRQFSNSRSEMNVSTLELGDSALYLCASSLGGVVTEAFFGQGTRLTVV.

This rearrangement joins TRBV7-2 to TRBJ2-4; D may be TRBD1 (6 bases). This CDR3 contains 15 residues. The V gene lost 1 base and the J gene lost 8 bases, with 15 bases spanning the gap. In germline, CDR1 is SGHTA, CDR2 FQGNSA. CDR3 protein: CASSLDPRGGDIQYF. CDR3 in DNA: TGTGCCAGCAGCTTAGATCCCCGAGGGGGTGACATTCAGTACTTC.

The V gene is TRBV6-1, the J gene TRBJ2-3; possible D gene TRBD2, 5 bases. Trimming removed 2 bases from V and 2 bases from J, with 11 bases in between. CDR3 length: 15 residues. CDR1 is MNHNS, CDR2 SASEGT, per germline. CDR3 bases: TGTGCCAGCAGTGAACGAGGACTCTTCACAGATACGCAGTATTTT. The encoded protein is CASSERGLFTDTQYF.

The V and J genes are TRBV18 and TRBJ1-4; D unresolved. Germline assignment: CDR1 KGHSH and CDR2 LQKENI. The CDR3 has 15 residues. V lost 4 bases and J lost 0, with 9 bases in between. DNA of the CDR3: TGTGCCAGCTCACGAGACATTGCAACTAATGAAAAACTGTTTTTT. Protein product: CASSRDIATNEKLFF.

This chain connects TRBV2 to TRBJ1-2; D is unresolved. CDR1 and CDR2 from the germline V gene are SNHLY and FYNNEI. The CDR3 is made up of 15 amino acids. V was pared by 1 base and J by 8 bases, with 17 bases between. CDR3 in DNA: TGTGCCAGCAGTGAAGTTATGGCAGAAGGTGGGGGCTACACCTTC. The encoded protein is CASSEVMAEGGGYTF.